This T cell receptor beta chain was captured in a study of neoadjuvant anti-PD-1 for oral cavity cancer. Study in general: Most patients had three to four biweekly doses of 3 mg/kg nivolumab before resection. Around day 43, patients without progression received a fourth nivolumab dose before surgery. Study conclusions and caveats: Only a few patients per response group were TCR-analyzed; validation needed.

Regarding this clone: The antigen is undetermined.

Time point given: after neoadjuvant nivolumab, at surgical resection. Assay: immunoSEQ multiplex PCR; the TCRdb copy retains only in-frame clones and omits some. This table holds tens of thousands of clones, approximately 85% found once. This CDR3 is 16 amino acids long. V gave up 2 bases and J gave up 3 bases, with 16 bases separating them. Germline CDR1 is LNHDA and CDR2 is SQIVND (reference sequence). This rearrangement joins TRBV19 to TRBJ1-2, with D hard to call. This material consisted of PBMCs, taken after nivolumab (anti-PD-1) treatment. The clonotype comes from a person between 35 and 79 years old with oral cavity squamous cell carcinoma. In nucleotides, the CDR3 is TGTGCCAGTAGTATAAATTCAGTCACAACATACTATGGCTACACCTTC. It translates to CASSINSVTTYYGYTF.